The clone carrying this T cell receptor beta chain was counted many times. What it recognizes is unknown. The sample belongs to a study of blood T cells in healthy people across ages. There were at least 5.5 micrograms of total RNA extracted from every sample. Primers used in a second PCR of about 6 to 11 cycles were a sample-barcoded 5' primer and a J-beta primer mix. Tags on each cDNA molecule came from a template-switch adaptor with 12 random nucleotides. TCRdb called the 5' RACE reads again in MiXCR, with one record for every CDR3 protein. The sample contains about 680,000 distinct CDR3 sequences, around 45% of which appear only once. Study outcomes and limitations: Compared with aged donors, long-lived donors showed fewer expanded clones, suggesting selection. In these data, TCR beta diversity tracked strongly with naive T cell percentage.

In germline, CDR1 is SGHTA, CDR2 FQGTGA. After removal of 1 base from V and 3 bases from J, the junction contained 4 bases not matched to a gene. The CDR3 is 15 amino acids. The chain couples TRBV7-3 to TRBJ2-3, with TRBD2 identical over 7 bases. The sample taken for sequencing was blood. The receptor comes from a woman between 55 and 75 years old in good health. DNA of the CDR3: TGTGCCAGCAGCTTAAGCGGGAGCGGTACAGATACGCAGTATTTT. Amino acids: CASSLSGSGTDTQYF.